This TCR beta chain was sequenced in a study of blood T cell repertoires in COVID-19. Germline V gene sequence: CDR1 LNHNV, CDR2 YYDKDF (reference sequence). J gave up 3 bases and V 0 bases, and 7 bases lay outside the gene matches. The CDR3 sequence is 16 residues long. Profiling relied on immunoSEQ multiplex PCR, and the TCRdb table lists in-frame clones only, not all of them. The profile shows 450,000 to 500,000 clones, 80% to 90% of them singletons. This clonotype originated in a human donor in a cohort sampled during active COVID-19. V is TRBV15 and J is TRBJ2-7, with 8 nucleotides matching TRBD2. The material sequenced was peripheral blood. The CDR3 loop reads CATSRDLVSGIYEQYF. The DNA of the CDR3 is TGTGCCACCAGCAGAGATTTGGTTAGCGGGATCTACGAGCAGTACTTC.